The T cell receptor beta chain under discussion was sequenced for a study of blood T cells in healthy people across ages. General observations from the study: Comparison with aged donors showed that long-lived donors had more naive CD4+ cells and higher diversity.

PBMCs, at least 7 million per sample, were isolated. Germline CDR1 DFQATT, CDR2 SNEGSKA (reference sequence). V lost 2 bases and J lost 5; bases outside the gene matches: 11. The CDR3 is 17 amino acids. This clonotype came up a few times. What it binds is not known. Next came a second PCR, run for about 6 to 12 cycles, which used a sample-barcoded 5' primer along with a J-beta primer mix. Each CDR3 protein gets one entry after TCRdb re-called the 5' RACE reads with MiXCR. The table lists roughly 550,000 distinct CDR3 sequences, approximately 25% of them singletons. The same data also contributed to another study, on T cells of mothers and their children. In that study: Samples were obtained from a few healthy Caucasian mothers and their six children.

The chain couples TRBV20-1 to TRBJ1-6; TRBD1 aligns across 8 bases. The receptor's source is a boy between 10 and 17 years old in good health. The sequencing sample was made of blood. The chain's CDR3 is CSARRDRSGINNSPLHF. CDR3 bases: TGCAGTGCTAGACGGGACAGGTCTGGGATAAATAATTCACCCCTCCACTTT.